These 18 T cell receptor beta chains originate from one sample sequenced in a study of metastatic and nonmetastatic thyroid tumors. TCRdb re-clonotyped the PCR reads through MiXCR. The top ten hold 4% to 5% of the sample, which has about 53,000 clones, 20% to 25% seen once. Treatment of any kind had been given to no patient before thyroid surgery. Sequenced material: blood. All receptors derive from a female donor with papillary thyroid cancer or a benign thyroid nodule (not recorded which). Some clones in this sample may be carry-over from other donors' samples.

Many counts were recorded for this clone. The rearrangement uses TRBV20-1 and TRBJ2-3, with 16 bases fitting TRBD2. This CDR3 contains 17 residues. Germline V CDR1 and CDR2: DFQATT, SNEGSKA (reference sequence). V gave up 3 bases and J gave up 1 base; unmatched junction bases: 4. In DNA, the CDR3 is TGCAGTGCTAGTGGGACTAGCGGGAGGGGGGGCACAGATACGCAGTATTTT. It translates to CSASGTSGRGGTDTQYF.

Concerning this clone itself: Germline is not matched at one junction end, which may reflect a read error. The chain recombines TRBV7-3 with TRBJ2-7; 11 bases fit TRBD2. Germline CDR1 reads SGHTA; CDR2 reads FQGTGA. CDR3 length equals 14 residues. The CDR3 sequence is CASSPTSGGYELYF. CDR3 sequence (DNA): TGTGCCAGCAGCCCAACTAGCGGGGGCTACGAGCTGTACTTC.

This CDR3 is CASSQRDDDSPLHF. In DNA, the CDR3 is TGTGCCAGCTCACAGCGGGACGATGATTCACCCCTCCACTTT. V usage is TRBV18 and J usage is TRBJ1-6, with a weak D call TRBD1 (5 bases). With 4 bases removed from V and 8 bases from J, the gap between germline ends came to 12 bases. Germline CDR1 and CDR2: KGHSH and LQKENI. The CDR3 consists of 14 residues.

This clone was recorded many times. V gene TRBV19 combines with J gene TRBJ2-3; D call uncertain. This CDR3 has 17 amino acids. Trimming removed 0 bases from V and 2 bases from J, with 15 bases in between. Germline CDR1 reads LNHDA; CDR2 reads SQIVND (reference sequence). For the CDR3, the DNA is TGTGCCAGTAGTATAGATCGGGCCGAGCAATACACAGATACGCAGTATTTT. It translates to CASSIDRAEQYTDTQYF.

This clone showed up many times. A read error may be the cause here, since a much bigger clone is one base away. The V gene is TRBV28, the J gene TRBJ2-7, with D possibly TRBD1 on 5 matching bases. The V end lost 5 bases, the J end lost 3 bases, and 14 bases lay between the germline ends. Germline lookup yields CDR1 MDHEN and CDR2 SYDVKM. The length of the CDR3 is 14 residues. CDR3 in DNA: TGTGCCAGCAGTGTCCGACAGTTCCTCTACGAGCAGTACTTC. It translates to CASSVRQFLYEQYF.

This clone was observed many times. CDR3 region: CASSHGPGTGELFF. The CDR3 DNA reads TGTGCCAGCAGTCATGGGCCCGGGACCGGGGAGCTGTTTTTT. The rearrangement uses TRBV6-1 and TRBJ2-2, with D unclear. There are 14 residues in the CDR3. Germline CDR1 and CDR2: MNHNS and SASEGT. The V end was cut by 5 bases, the J end by 5 bases, with 12 bases between.

The sample holds a few counts of this clone. A much larger clone sits a single nucleotide away, making a read error possible. This chain connects TRBV28 to TRBJ2-3, with D unresolved. The CDR3 extends over 11 amino acids. Looked up from germline, CDR1 is MDHEN and CDR2 is SYDVKM. The germline V and J ends were trimmed by 11 bases and 7 bases, with 13 bases remaining between them. CDR3 nucleotide sequence: TGTGCCGGCATAATGCGTAATACGCAGTATTTT. Translation gives CAGIMRNTQYF.

This clone showed up many times. The chain is built from TRBV27 and TRBJ2-6; 10 bases align to TRBD2. Germline V gene lookup returns CDR1 MNHEY and CDR2 SMNVEV (reference sequence). The CDR3 totals 18 residues. J was trimmed by 4 bases and V by 2 bases; bases with no gene match: 8. The CDR3 DNA reads as TGTGCCAGCAGTTTAAAAGGCCTAGCGGGAGCCGGGGCCAACGTCCTGACTTTC. Protein: CASSLKGLAGAGANVLTF. Looking up the rest from reference TRBV27 and TRBJ2-6 gives the full variable domain: EAQVTQNPRYLITVTGKKLTVTCSQNMNHEYMSWYRQDPGLGLRQIYYSMNVEVTDKGDVPEGYKVSRKEKRNFPLILESPSPNQTSLYFCASSLKGLAGAGANVLTFGAGSRLTVL.

This clone was found many times. The chain links TRBV12-3 or TRBV12-4 to TRBJ2-5, with D unresolved. The CDR3 sequence is 13 residues long. V was shortened by 3 bases and J by 3 bases, with 8 bases between the two germline ends. For the CDR3, the DNA is TGTGCCAGCAGTTTCTGGGGTAAAGAGACCCAGTACTTC. Translating gives CASSFWGKETQYF.

This clone was detected only a few times. CDR3 amino acids: CASSTRQAGYTF. CDR3 sequence (DNA): TGTGCCAGTAGTACCCGACAGGCTGGCTACACCTTC. The J gene is TRBJ1-2, the V gene TRBV19; D is perhaps TRBD1 (6 bases). CDR3 length equals 12 residues. The germline CDR1 and CDR2 sequences are LNHDA and SQIVND (reference sequence). The ends were cut back, 4 bases at V and 7 bases at J, with 10 bases in the middle.

This clone was counted many times. The genes are TRBV27 and TRBJ2-7; 8 nucleotides match TRBD1. This CDR3 spans 17 amino acids. In germline, CDR1 is MNHEY, CDR2 SMNVEV (reference sequence). V trimming: 0 bases; J trimming: 3 bases; junction bases outside the gene matches: 10. CDR3 amino acids: CASSLSPDRAIHYEQYF. Here the CDR3 DNA reads TGTGCCAGCAGTTTATCCCCGGACAGGGCGATCCACTACGAGCAGTACTTC.

A remark on this clone: The junction does not match germline at one end; this may be a read error. The chain links TRBV24-1 to TRBJ2-2; maybe TRBD2 (6 bases). The germline CDR1 and CDR2 sequences are KGHDR and SFDVKD. This CDR3 spans 16 amino acids. The DNA of the CDR3 is TGTGCCACCAGGGGGGGACGGATAGAGAACACCGTGGAGCTGTTTTTT. Encoded protein: CATRGGRIENTVELFF.

This clone has a count of ten or more. The CDR3 here is CASSRDGLAGEADTQYF. CDR3 DNA: TGTGCCAGCAGCAGGGATGGACTAGCGGGAGAAGCAGATACGCAGTATTTT. The rearrangement joins TRBV7-2 to TRBJ2-3; 13 bases line up with TRBD2. The CDR3 is 17 residues long. Germline V gene data show CDR1 as SGHTA and CDR2 as FQGNSA. V shed 5 bases, J shed 4 bases, and the junction held 9 bases outside the gene matches. Using reference TRBV7-2 and TRBJ2-3 for the parts outside the CDR3, the full variable domain is GAGVSQSPSNKVTEKGKDVELRCDPISGHTALYWYRQSLGQGLEFLIYFQGNSAPDKSGLPSDRFSAERTGGSVSTLTIQRTQQEDSAVYLCASSRDGLAGEADTQYFGPGTRLTVL.

This clone was counted many times. This chain links TRBV13 with TRBJ1-2; tentative D call: TRBD1 (5 bases). This CDR3 region has 13 residues. V was trimmed by 2 bases and J by 6 bases, leaving 10 bases between them. Germline V gene lookup returns CDR1 PRHDT and CDR2 FYEKMQ (reference sequence). The CDR3 loop reads CASSLTGLNGYTF. CDR3 DNA: TGTGCCAGCAGCTTAACAGGATTGAATGGCTACACCTTC.

Relative to its sample, this clone is medium-sized (0.01 to 0.1%). The chain combines TRBV4-2 with TRBJ2-7; D remains ambiguous. The CDR3 length is 12 residues. Germline CDR1 is LGHNA and CDR2 is YNFKEQ. V lost 0 bases, J lost 4 bases, and 4 bases lay in between. The DNA of the CDR3 is TGTGCCAGCAGCCAAGAAGGATACGAGCAGTACTTC. It specifies CASSQEGYEQYF.

This clone was counted at least ten times. This chain links TRBV7-2 with TRBJ1-5; D gene unclear. The CDR3 totals 12 residues. The ends were cut back, 5 bases at V and 3 bases at J, with 5 bases in the middle. Germline values: CDR1 SGHTA, CDR2 FQGNSA. The CDR3 DNA reads as TGTGCCAGCAGCCATTACAATCAGCCCCAGCATTTT. This encodes CASSHYNQPQHF. Using reference TRBV7-2 and TRBJ1-5 for the parts outside the CDR3, the full variable domain is GAGVSQSPSNKVTEKGKDVELRCDPISGHTALYWYRQSLGQGLEFLIYFQGNSAPDKSGLPSDRFSAERTGGSVSTLTIQRTQQEDSAVYLCASSHYNQPQHFGDGTRLSIL.

At least ten counts were recorded for this clone. This chain uses TRBV28 with TRBJ1-3; a weak D match, TRBD1 (5 bases). The V end was cut by 8 bases, the J end by 4 bases, with 18 bases between. The CDR3 extends over 15 amino acids. Germline CDR1 MDHEN, CDR2 SYDVKM. CDR3 DNA sequence: TGTGCCAGCGCGAAAGGAGGGGCGCGAGGAAACACCATATATTTT. Its translation is CASAKGGARGNTIYF.

This clone was counted many times. The chain recombines TRBV24-1 with TRBJ1-6; 10 bases fit TRBD1. Germline V gene lookup returns CDR1 KGHDR and CDR2 SFDVKD. CDR3 length equals 17 residues. V was clipped by 6 bases and J by 6 bases; unmatched bases: 10. This CDR3 reads CATSRDRGFGPNSPLHF. The DNA of the CDR3 is TGTGCCACCAGTAGGGACAGGGGTTTCGGGCCTAATTCACCCCTCCACTTT.